Listed here are 13 T cell receptor beta chains from one sample, sequenced in a study of HIV-infected patients and healthy controls. Alpha and beta constant-region primers primed reverse transcription of approximately 0.55 ug RNA. Each of the alpha and beta chains got its own library through chain-specific third strand synthesis with indices. A single record per CDR3 protein comes from TCRdb applying MiXCR to the 5' RACE reads. This table holds more than 3,500 distinct CDR3 sequences, roughly a quarter found once. Roughly three months, about 14 weeks, into antiretroviral therapy, follow-up blood was collected. No cell fractionation was done, so the repertoire covers all unsorted peripheral blood T cells. Sample: blood, taken during antiretroviral therapy. The receptors here all came from an adult with HIV infection.

This clonotype occurred a few times. The CDR3 sequence is CASSLEGQGPDTQYF. CDR3 sequence (DNA): TGCGCCAGCAGCTTGGAGGGACAGGGCCCAGATACGCAGTATTTT. The chain has TRBV5-1 and TRBJ2-3, with 9 bases that match TRBD1. Germline trimming cut 0 bases from V and 4 bases from J; bases unmatched to any gene: 3. Germline V CDR1 and CDR2: SGHRS, YFSETQ. The CDR3 totals 15 residues.

This chain joins TRBV5-1 and TRBJ2-7, with 9 nucleotides matching TRBD2. This CDR3 has 14 amino acids. Germline CDR1 and CDR2: SGHRS and YFSETQ. V shed 7 bases, J shed 0 bases, and the junction held 5 bases outside the gene matches. In DNA form, the CDR3 reads TGCGCCAGCTCGAGCGGGGGGTCCTCCTACGAGCAGTACTTC. This translates into CASSSGGSSYEQYF.

This chain links TRBV6-5 with TRBJ2-5; 10 bases match TRBD2. The CDR3 is 16 residues long. Trimming took 2 bases from V and 1 from J; bases not matched to a gene: 4. Germline CDR1 and CDR2: MNHEY and SVGAGI. For the CDR3, the DNA is TGTGCCAGCAGTTACCCAGAGCGGGAGGGCCAAGAGACCCAGTACTTC. Translation: CASSYPEREGQETQYF.

The table lists this clonotype with a few counts. This chain uses TRBV11-2 with TRBJ1-6; D not certain. The CDR3 spans 14 residues. In germline, CDR1 is SGHAT, CDR2 FQNNGV. V was trimmed by 1 base and J by 7 bases, leaving 8 bases between them. The CDR3: CASSLGIRNSPLHF. The CDR3, as DNA: TGTGCCAGCAGCTTAGGTATAAGGAATTCACCCCTCCACTTT.

This clonotype turned up a few times. The chain employs TRBV27 and TRBJ2-7; D call uncertain. CDR3 length: 14 amino acids. In germline, CDR1 is MNHEY, CDR2 SMNVEV (reference sequence). Trimming took 5 bases from V and 1 from J, leaving 12 bases between them. The DNA of the CDR3 is TGTGCCAGCAGTCCCTGGAGCCCGTCCTACGAGCAGTACTTC. The encoded protein is CASSPWSPSYEQYF.

This clonotype was seen many times. The V call is TRBV20-1, the J call TRBJ2-3, with D possibly matching TRBD2 (6 bases). This CDR3 region has 13 residues. Trimming pared 6 bases from V and 2 bases from J, leaving 12 bases between. Germline V lookup: CDR1 DFQATT, CDR2 SNEGSKA (reference sequence). Here the CDR3 reads CSAKGLTTDTQYF. For the CDR3, the DNA is TGCAGTGCCAAAGGACTAACCACAGATACGCAGTATTTT.

Worth noting for this clonotype: One end of the junction is discordant with germline, which a read error may explain. The V call is TRBV4-3, the J call TRBJ1-5; tentatively, D is TRBD1 (6 bases). The CDR3 sequence is 15 residues long. CDR1 and CDR2 (germline): LGHNA, YSLEER. CDR3 nucleotides: TGCACCAGCAGCCAAGTAGGCGAGGGACATCAGCCACAGCATTTT. Protein sequence: CTSSQVGEGHQPQHF.

Within the sample, this clonotype is medium-sized (0.01 to 0.1%). CDR3 region: CATSEFSSYNSPLHF. The CDR3, as DNA: TGTGCCACCTCCGAATTTAGCTCCTATAATTCACCCCTCCACTTT. V usage is TRBV15 and J usage is TRBJ1-6; D call uncertain. Germline-derived CDR1 and CDR2 are LNHNV and YYDKDF (reference sequence). The CDR3 runs 15 residues. Trimming cost V 8 bases and J 0 bases, with 11 bases left between them.

CDR3 nucleotides: TGTGCCAGCAGCAAGGACGGTGGTGCCTATAATTCACCCCTCCACTTT. It is translated as CASSKDGGAYNSPLHF. This chain links TRBV7-9 with TRBJ1-6; no reliable D call. CDR3 length: 16 amino acids. Between the trimmed V and J ends, which lost 5 bases and 2 bases, there was a span of 13 bases. Germline V lookup: CDR1 SEHNR, CDR2 FQNEAQ (reference sequence).

J is TRBJ2-2 and V is TRBV5-4; D remains ambiguous. The V end lost 4 bases, the J end lost 0 bases, and 13 bases lay between the germline ends. There are 16 residues in the CDR3. CDR1 and CDR2 from the germline V gene are SGHNT and YYREEE (reference sequence). CDR3 coding DNA: TGTGCCAGCAGCCCCTATTTGGATCCGAACACCGGGGAGCTGTTTTTT. Encoded protein: CASSPYLDPNTGELFF.

Only a few counts were recorded for this clonotype. A read error is possible here, since a much larger clone lies one base away. V gene TRBV7-9 combines with J gene TRBJ2-5, with D possibly being TRBD1 or TRBD2 (6 bases each). Germline CDR1 is SEHNR and CDR2 is FQNEAQ (reference sequence). The CDR3 length is 15 residues. CDR3 in DNA: TGTGCCAGCAGCCTAGCGTGGGGGCCCTTAGAGACCCAGTACTTC. Its translation: CASSLAWGPLETQYF.

This clonotype was counted ten times or more. V and J are TRBV7-6 and TRBJ1-3; perhaps TRBD1 as D (6 bases). V was shortened by 2 bases and J by 0 bases, with 17 bases between the two germline ends. The CDR3 is 18 amino acids. The V gene's germline CDR1 is SGHVS and CDR2 FNYEAQ. CDR3 in amino acids: CASSLTGFRGDSGNTIYF. CDR3 in DNA: TGTGCCAGCAGCTTAACAGGGTTTAGAGGGGACTCTGGAAACACCATATATTTT. The whole variable domain, remainder taken from reference TRBV7-6 and TRBJ1-3, is GAGVSQSPRYKVTKRGQDVALRCDPISGHVSLYWYRQALGQGPEFLTYFNYEAQQDKSGLPNDRFSAERPEGSISTLTIQRTEQRDSAMYRCASSLTGFRGDSGNTIYFGEGSWLTVV.

This clonotype was seen a few times. The chain uses TRBV19 and TRBJ2-7; D might be TRBD1 (6 bases). Germline CDR1 and CDR2: LNHDA and SQIVND (reference sequence). Deletions cut 8 bases from V and 1 base from J, with 18 bases between. The CDR3 is made up of 15 amino acids. The CDR3 sequence: CASRNPGVASYEQYF. The CDR3 region has the DNA TGTGCCAGTCGAAACCCAGGGGTTGCATCCTACGAGCAGTACTTC.